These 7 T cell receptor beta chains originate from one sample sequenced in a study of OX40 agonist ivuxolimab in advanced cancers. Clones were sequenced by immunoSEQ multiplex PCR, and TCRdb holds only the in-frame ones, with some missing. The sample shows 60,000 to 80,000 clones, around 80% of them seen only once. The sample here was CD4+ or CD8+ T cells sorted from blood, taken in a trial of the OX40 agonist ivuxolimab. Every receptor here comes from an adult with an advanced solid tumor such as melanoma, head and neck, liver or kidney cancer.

DNA of the CDR3: TGTGCCAGCAGCTCGGGGTTCGCCTACGAGCAGTACTTC. This sequence encodes CASSSGFAYEQYF. The chain employs TRBV7-2 and TRBJ2-7; a possible D gene is TRBD2 (5 bases). CDR3 length: 13 amino acids. V lost 4 bases and J lost 2, with 9 bases in between. The germline V gene has CDR1 SGHTA and CDR2 FQGNSA.

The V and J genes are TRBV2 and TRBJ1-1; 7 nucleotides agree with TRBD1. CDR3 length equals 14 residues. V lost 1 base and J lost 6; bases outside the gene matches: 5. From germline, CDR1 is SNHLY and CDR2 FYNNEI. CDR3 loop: CASSEVTGRAEAFF. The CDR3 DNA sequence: TGTGCCAGCAGTGAAGTGACAGGGCGCGCTGAAGCTTTCTTT.

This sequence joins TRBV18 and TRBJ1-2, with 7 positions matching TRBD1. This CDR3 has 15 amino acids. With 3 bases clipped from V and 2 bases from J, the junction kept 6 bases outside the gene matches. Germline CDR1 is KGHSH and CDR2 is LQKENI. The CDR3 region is CASSPSSTGNYGYTF. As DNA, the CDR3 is TGTGCCAGCTCACCCTCTTCGACAGGGAACTATGGCTACACCTTC.

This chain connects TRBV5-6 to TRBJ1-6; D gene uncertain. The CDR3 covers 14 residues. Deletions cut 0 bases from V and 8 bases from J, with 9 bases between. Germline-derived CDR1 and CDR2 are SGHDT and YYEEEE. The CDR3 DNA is TGTGCCAGCAGCTTGGGGGTGGGTGATTCACCCCTCCACTTT. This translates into CASSLGVGDSPLHF.

CDR3 bases: TGTGCCAGCTCACCACGACAGGGAGGGAACACTGAAGCTTTCTTT. Amino acids: CASSPRQGGNTEAFF. V usage is TRBV18 and J usage is TRBJ1-1, with 7 nucleotides matching TRBD1. Germline CDR1 KGHSH, CDR2 LQKENI. CDR3 length: 15 residues. With 1 base clipped from V and 1 base from J, the junction kept 3 bases outside the gene matches.

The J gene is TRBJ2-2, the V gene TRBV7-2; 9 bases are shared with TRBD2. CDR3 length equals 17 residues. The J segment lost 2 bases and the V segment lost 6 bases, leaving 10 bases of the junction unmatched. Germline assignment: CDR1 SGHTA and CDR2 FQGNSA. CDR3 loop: CASSHTSGSFNTGELFF. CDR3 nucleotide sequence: TGTGCCAGCAGTCACACTAGCGGGTCTTTCAACACCGGGGAGCTGTTTTTT.

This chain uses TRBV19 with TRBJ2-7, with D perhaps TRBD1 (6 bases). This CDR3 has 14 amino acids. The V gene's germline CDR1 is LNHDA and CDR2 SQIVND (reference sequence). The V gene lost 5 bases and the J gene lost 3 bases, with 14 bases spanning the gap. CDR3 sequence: CASSQQGTNYEQYF. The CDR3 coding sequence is TGTGCCAGTAGTCAACAGGGAACTAACTACGAGCAGTACTTC.